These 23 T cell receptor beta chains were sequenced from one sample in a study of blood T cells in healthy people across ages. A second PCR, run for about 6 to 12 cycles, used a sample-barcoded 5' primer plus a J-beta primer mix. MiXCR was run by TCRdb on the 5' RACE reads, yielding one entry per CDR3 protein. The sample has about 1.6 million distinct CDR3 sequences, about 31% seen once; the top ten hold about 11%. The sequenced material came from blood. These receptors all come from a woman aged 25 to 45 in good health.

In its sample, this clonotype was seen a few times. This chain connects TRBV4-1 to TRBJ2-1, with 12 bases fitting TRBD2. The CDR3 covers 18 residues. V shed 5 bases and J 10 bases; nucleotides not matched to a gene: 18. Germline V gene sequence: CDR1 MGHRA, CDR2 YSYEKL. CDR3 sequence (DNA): TGCGCCAGCAGCGGCCGGACTAGCGGGATCCGCCGGGGGAACGAGCAGTTCTTC. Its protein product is CASSGRTSGIRRGNEQFF.

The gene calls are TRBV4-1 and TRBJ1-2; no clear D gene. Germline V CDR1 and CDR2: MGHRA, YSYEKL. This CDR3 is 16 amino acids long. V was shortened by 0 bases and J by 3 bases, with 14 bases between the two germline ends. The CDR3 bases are TGCGCCAGCAGCCAAGAGCTTCCCTCAAGTCACTATGGCTACACCTTC. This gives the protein CASSQELPSSHYGYTF.

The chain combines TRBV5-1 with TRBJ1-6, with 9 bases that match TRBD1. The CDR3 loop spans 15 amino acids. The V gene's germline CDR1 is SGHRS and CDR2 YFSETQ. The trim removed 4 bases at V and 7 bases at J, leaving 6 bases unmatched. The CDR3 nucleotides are TGCGCCAGCAGCGGTGGACAGGGGTGGAATTCACCCCTCCACTTT. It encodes CASSGGQGWNSPLHF.

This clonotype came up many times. CDR3 sequence (DNA): TGTGCCATCAGTGAGTCTAGACTAGCGGGGGGCCATGAGCAGTTCTTC. Protein product: CAISESRLAGGHEQFF. The chain couples TRBV10-3 to TRBJ2-1; 13 bases fit TRBD2. The CDR3 runs 16 residues. Germline loops: CDR1 ENHRY, CDR2 SYGVKD. Trimming cost V 0 bases and J 8 bases; bases outside gene matches: 4.

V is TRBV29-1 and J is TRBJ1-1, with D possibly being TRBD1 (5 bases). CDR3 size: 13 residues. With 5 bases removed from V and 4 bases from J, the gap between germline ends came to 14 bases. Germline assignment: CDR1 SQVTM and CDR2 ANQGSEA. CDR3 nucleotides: TGCAGCGTTATTAATACCGGGGGCACTGAAGCTTTCTTT. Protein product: CSVINTGGTEAFF.

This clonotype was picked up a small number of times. The CDR3 region is CASNGQGRGTDTQYF. In DNA, the CDR3 is TGTGCCAGCAACGGACAGGGACGGGGCACAGATACGCAGTATTTT. This chain uses TRBV6-6 with TRBJ2-3, with 8 bases that match TRBD1. With 7 bases clipped from V and 1 base from J, the junction kept 7 bases outside the gene matches. This CDR3 is 15 amino acids long. Germline V lookup: CDR1 MNHNY, CDR2 SVGAGI (reference sequence).

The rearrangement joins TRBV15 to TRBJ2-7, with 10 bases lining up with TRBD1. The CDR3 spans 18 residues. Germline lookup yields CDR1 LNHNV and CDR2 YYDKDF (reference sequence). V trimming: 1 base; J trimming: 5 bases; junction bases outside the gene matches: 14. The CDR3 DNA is TGTGCCACCAGCAGAGGCCTAGGGACGGGACAGGGGACCCACGAGCAGTACTTC. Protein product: CATSRGLGTGQGTHEQYF. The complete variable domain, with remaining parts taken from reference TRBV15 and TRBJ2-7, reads DAMVIQNPRYQVTQFGKPVTLSCSQTLNHNVMYWYQQKSSQAPKLLFHYYDKDFNNEADTPDNFQSRRPNTSFCFLDIRSPGLGDTAMYLCATSRGLGTGQGTHEQYFGPGTRLTVT.

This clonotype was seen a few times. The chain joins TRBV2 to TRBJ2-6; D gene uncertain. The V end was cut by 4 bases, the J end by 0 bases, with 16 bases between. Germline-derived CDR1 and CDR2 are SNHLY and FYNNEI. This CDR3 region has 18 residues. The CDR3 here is CASSVRPQQNSGANVLTF. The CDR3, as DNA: TGTGCCAGCAGTGTAAGGCCACAGCAAAACTCTGGGGCCAACGTCCTGACTTTC.

The CDR3 DNA sequence: TGCAGTGCTCCGAATTTGAGGGTACTCCCCTACGAGCAGTACTTC. It is translated as CSAPNLRVLPYEQYF. This sequence joins TRBV20-1 and TRBJ2-7; the D gene is possibly TRBD2 (5 bases). V was trimmed by 5 bases and J by 2 bases, leaving 19 bases between them. The CDR3 loop spans 15 amino acids. CDR1 and CDR2 (germline): DFQATT, SNEGSKA (reference sequence).

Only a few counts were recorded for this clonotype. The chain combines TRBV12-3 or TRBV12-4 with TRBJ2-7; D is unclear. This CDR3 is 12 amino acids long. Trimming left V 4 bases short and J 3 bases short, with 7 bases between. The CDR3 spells CASSYANYEQYF. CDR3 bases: TGTGCCAGCAGTTACGCCAACTACGAGCAGTACTTC.

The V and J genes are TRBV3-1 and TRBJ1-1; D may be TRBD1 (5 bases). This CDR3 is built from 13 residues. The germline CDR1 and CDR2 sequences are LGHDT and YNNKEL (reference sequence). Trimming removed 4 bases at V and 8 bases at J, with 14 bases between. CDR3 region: CASSLVVDREAFF. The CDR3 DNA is TGTGCCAGCAGCCTCGTCGTCGACAGAGAAGCTTTCTTT.

CDR3 nucleotide sequence: TGTGCCAGCAGCGTGGGAGTCTGGGAGACCCAGTTCTTC. This encodes CASSVGVWETQFF. The V call is TRBV7-8, the J call TRBJ2-1; a possible D gene is TRBD2 (5 bases). The CDR3 totals 13 residues. Germline V CDR1 and CDR2: SGHVS, FQNEAQ. Trimming shortened V by 5 bases and J by 13 bases, and 18 bases separated the two germline ends.

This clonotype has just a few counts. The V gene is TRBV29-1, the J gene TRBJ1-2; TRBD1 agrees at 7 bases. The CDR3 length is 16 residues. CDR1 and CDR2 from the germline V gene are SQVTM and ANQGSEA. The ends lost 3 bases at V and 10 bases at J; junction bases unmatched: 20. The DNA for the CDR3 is TGCAGCGTTGAGAGACTAATTCCGGGACAGCCATTTTACTACACCTTC. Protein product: CSVERLIPGQPFYYTF.

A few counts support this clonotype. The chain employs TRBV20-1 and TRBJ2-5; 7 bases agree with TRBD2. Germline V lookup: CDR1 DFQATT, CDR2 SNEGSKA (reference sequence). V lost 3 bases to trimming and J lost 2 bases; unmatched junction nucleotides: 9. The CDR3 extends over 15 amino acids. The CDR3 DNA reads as TGCAGTGCTAGGGCCCGGGGGGTTTGGCAAGAGACCCAGTACTTC. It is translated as CSARARGVWQETQYF.

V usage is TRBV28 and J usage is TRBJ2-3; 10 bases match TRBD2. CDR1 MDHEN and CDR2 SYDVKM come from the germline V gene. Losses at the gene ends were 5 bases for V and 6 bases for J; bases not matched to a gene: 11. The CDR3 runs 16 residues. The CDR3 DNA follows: TGTGCCAGCAGTCGCCCAACTAGCGGGGCCCGGGATACGCAGTATTTT. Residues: CASSRPTSGARDTQYF.

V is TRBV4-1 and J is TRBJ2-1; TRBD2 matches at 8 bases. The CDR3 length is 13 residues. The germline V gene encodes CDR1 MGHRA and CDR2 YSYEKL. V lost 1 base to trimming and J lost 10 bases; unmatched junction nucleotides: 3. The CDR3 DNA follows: TGCGCCAGCAGCCAAGCCCTAGCGGGCGAGCAGTTCTTC. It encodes CASSQALAGEQFF.

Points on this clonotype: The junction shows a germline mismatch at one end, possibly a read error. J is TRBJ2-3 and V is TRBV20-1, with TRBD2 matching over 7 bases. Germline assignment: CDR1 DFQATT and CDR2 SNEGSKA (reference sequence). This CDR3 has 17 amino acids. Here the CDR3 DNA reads TGCAGTGCTAGTCCCTCTTTAGCGGGCCACACGACGGATATGCAGTATTTT. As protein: CSASPSLAGHTTDMQYF.

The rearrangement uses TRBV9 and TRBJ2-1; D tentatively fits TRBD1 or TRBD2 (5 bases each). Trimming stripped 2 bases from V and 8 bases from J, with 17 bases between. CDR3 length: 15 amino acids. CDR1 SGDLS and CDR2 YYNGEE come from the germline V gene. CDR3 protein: CASSVGGRVADEQFF. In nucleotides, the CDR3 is TGTGCCAGCAGCGTCGGAGGCAGGGTTGCTGATGAGCAGTTCTTC.

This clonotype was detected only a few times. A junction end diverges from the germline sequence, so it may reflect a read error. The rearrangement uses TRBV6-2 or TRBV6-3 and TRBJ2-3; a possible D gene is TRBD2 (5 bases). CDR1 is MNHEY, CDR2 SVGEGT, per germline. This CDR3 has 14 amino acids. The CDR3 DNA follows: TGTGCCAGCAGGTCCAGGACTGGCACTGATACGCAGTATTTT. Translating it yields CASRSRTGTDTQYF.

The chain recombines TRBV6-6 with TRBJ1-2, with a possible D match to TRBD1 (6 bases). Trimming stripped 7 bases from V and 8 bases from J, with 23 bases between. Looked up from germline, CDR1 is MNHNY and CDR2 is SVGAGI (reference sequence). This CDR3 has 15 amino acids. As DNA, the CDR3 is TGTGCCAGCACCCTCGAGGGGGGCTATACAGGAGGCTACACCTTC. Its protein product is CASTLEGGYTGGYTF.

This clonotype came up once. This CDR3 is CSARVGVRGPSGGNYGYTF. DNA for the CDR3: TGCAGTGCTAGAGTAGGGGTCAGGGGGCCGTCCGGAGGTAACTATGGCTACACCTTC. The V and J genes are TRBV20-1 and TRBJ1-2, with 8 nucleotides matching TRBD1. The length of the CDR3 is 19 residues. The J segment lost 1 base and the V segment lost 1 base, leaving 17 bases of the junction unmatched. Per germline, CDR1 DFQATT and CDR2 SNEGSKA (reference sequence).

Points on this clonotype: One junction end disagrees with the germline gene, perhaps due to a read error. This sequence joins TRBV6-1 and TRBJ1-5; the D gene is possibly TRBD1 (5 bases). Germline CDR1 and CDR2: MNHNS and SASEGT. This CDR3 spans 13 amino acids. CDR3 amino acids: CTSSEWGHQPQHF. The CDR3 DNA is TGTACCAGCAGTGAATGGGGCCATCAGCCCCAGCATTTT.

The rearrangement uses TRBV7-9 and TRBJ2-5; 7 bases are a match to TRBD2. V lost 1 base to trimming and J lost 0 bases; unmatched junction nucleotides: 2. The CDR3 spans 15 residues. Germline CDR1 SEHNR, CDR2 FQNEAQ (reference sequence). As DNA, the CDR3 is TGTGCCAGCAGCTTAGTGCGGGGGAACCAAGAGACCCAGTACTTC. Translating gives CASSLVRGNQETQYF. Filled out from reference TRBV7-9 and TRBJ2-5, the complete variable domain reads DTGVSQNPRHKITKRGQNVTFRCDPISEHNRLYWYRQTLGQGPEFLTYFQNEAQLEKSRLLSDRFSAERPKGSFSTLEIQRTEQGDSAMYLCASSLVRGNQETQYFGPGTRLLVL.